This T cell receptor (beta chain) was recorded in a study of vaccination effects on CD4 cells after COVID-19. TCRdb keeps only in-frame clones here, not all; method: immunoSEQ multiplex PCR. The data show about 7,400 clones, 65% to 80% seen once. Antigen-specific CD4+ T cells were expanded (with viral peptide pools) by the ViraFEST assay ahead of sequencing. Isolation of CD4+ T cells took place after 10 days of culture. Each vaccine recipient was nucleocapsid antibody negative and had no prior SARS-CoV-2 infection. Of note for this clone: Antigen: not known.

V shed 6 bases and J shed 7 bases, with 16 bases lying between them. Germline CDR1 is MDHEN and CDR2 is SYDVKM. This CDR3 comprises 14 residues. The sequenced sample was CD4+ T cells from PBMCs cultured with HCoV-229E spike peptides, obtained before COVID-19 vaccination. The genes are TRBV28 and TRBJ2-1, with D perhaps matching TRBD2 (6 bases). This receptor was obtained from a human donor who received a COVID-19 vaccine. The CDR3 coding sequence is TGTGCCAGCAGAGCCGGGACTGCAGCAAATGAGCAGTTCTTC. Encoded protein: CASRAGTAANEQFF.